Shown below are 21 T cell receptor beta chains from a single sample sequenced in a study of radiotherapy plus CTLA-4 blockade in lung cancer. Only in-frame clones appear in the TCRdb table, and some are missing; sequencing was by immunoSEQ multiplex PCR. The sample records 85,000 to 95,000 clones, approximately 82% being singletons. The sequencing here drew on peripheral blood, taken from a patient treated with radiotherapy plus ipilimumab. Receptors were obtained from a human donor with non-small cell lung cancer that progressed on radiotherapy plus ipilimumab.

This chain joins TRBV28 and TRBJ1-2; D unclear. With 2 bases removed from V and 4 bases from J, the gap between germline ends came to 8 bases. This CDR3 is 13 amino acids long. Germline CDR1 MDHEN, CDR2 SYDVKM. DNA of the CDR3: TGTGCCAGCAGTTTAACCAGTGTCTATGGCTACACCTTC. Protein product: CASSLTSVYGYTF.

This chain joins TRBV7-3 and TRBJ2-2; maybe TRBD1 (6 bases). CDR1 SGHTA and CDR2 FQGTGA come from the germline V gene. The CDR3 spans 14 residues. Trimming removed 5 bases from V and 5 bases from J, with 12 bases in between. CDR3 sequence (DNA): TGTGCCAGCAGCCCGGGACATTTTACCGGGGAGCTGTTTTTT. This gives the protein CASSPGHFTGELFF.

Notes on this clone: One junction end does not reproduce the germline sequence, and a read error may be involved. The gene calls are TRBV10-2 and TRBJ1-3; D unresolved. The CDR3 runs 15 residues. Per the germline V gene, CDR1 is WSHSY and CDR2 is SAAADI. CDR3 DNA: TGCGCCAGCAGTGGTGGGCGACCCTCTGTAAACACCATATATTTT. Protein: CASSGGRPSVNTIYF.

This sequence joins TRBV4-1 and TRBJ2-7; the match to TRBD1 covers 7 bases. The junction had 13 bases not matched to a gene; V was cut back by 3 bases and J by 2 bases. CDR1 and CDR2 (germline): MGHRA, YSYEKL. CDR3 length: 17 amino acids. The CDR3 loop is CASSQRRVGTDPYEQYF. The DNA of the CDR3 is TGCGCCAGCAGCCAGCGCCGGGTTGGGACAGATCCCTACGAGCAGTACTTC.

The CDR3 DNA follows: TGCGCCAGCATCGGAGCGGGACACAACACCGGGGAGCTGTTTTTT. Translation gives CASIGAGHNTGELFF. This rearrangement joins TRBV5-1 to TRBJ2-2, with D tentatively TRBD2 (7 bases). There are 15 residues in the CDR3. Germline V CDR1 and CDR2: SGHRS, YFSETQ. V was clipped by 6 bases and J by 2 bases, with 14 bases between them. Together with reference TRBV5-1 and TRBJ2-2, the CDR3 gives the full variable domain: KAGVTQTPRYLIKTRGQQVTLSCSPISGHRSVSWYQQTPGQGLQFLFEYFSETQRNKGNFPGRFSGRQFSNSRSEMNVSTLELGDSALYLCASIGAGHNTGELFFGEGSRLTVL.

The sample holds one count of this clone. The gene calls are TRBV2 and TRBJ2-1, with TRBD2 identical over 11 bases. CDR3 length equals 15 residues. Germline V gene data show CDR1 as SNHLY and CDR2 as FYNNEI. The V segment lost 6 bases and the J segment 2 bases; nucleotides outside the gene matches: 3. CDR3 nucleotides: TGTGCCAGCAGCCAACTAGCGGGAGCCTACAATGAGCAGTTCTTC. It specifies CASSQLAGAYNEQFF.

The chain is built from TRBV7-2 and TRBJ1-1; a possible D gene is TRBD1 (5 bases). CDR3 length: 16 amino acids. From germline, CDR1 is SGHTA and CDR2 FQGNSA. V dropped 5 bases and J dropped 3 bases, with 19 bases sitting between them. CDR3 coding DNA: TGTGCCAGCAGCGTTCGCGGATGGGGGATGGACACTGAAGCTTTCTTT. Translating gives CASSVRGWGMDTEAFF.

The gene calls are TRBV5-1 and TRBJ2-1; 9 bases map to TRBD2. V trimming: 0 bases; J trimming: 3 bases; junction bases outside the gene matches: 7. Per the germline V gene, CDR1 is SGHRS and CDR2 is YFSETQ. This CDR3 is 17 amino acids long. The CDR3 nucleotides are TGCGCCAGCAGCTTGGCTCGGCTAGCGGGGAACTACAATGAGCAGTTCTTC. Residues: CASSLARLAGNYNEQFF.

The CDR3, as DNA: TGTGCCAGCAGCGGACGCCCTGGGGGCGGCTATGGCTACACCTTC. Translating gives CASSGRPGGGYGYTF. The chain couples TRBV7-8 to TRBJ1-2, with a possible D match to TRBD1 (6 bases). The CDR3 covers 15 residues. V gave up 5 bases and J gave up 4 bases, with 17 bases separating them. Germline V CDR1 and CDR2: SGHVS, FQNEAQ.

The chain carries TRBV19 and TRBJ1-4; tentative D call: TRBD1 (5 bases). With 7 bases removed from V and 12 bases from J, the gap between germline ends came to 21 bases. Germline-derived CDR1 and CDR2 are LNHDA and SQIVND (reference sequence). CDR3 length equals 14 residues. CDR3 protein: CASKLAIRGGELFF. The CDR3 DNA is TGTGCCAGTAAACTAGCGATACGGGGAGGGGAACTGTTTTTT.

This clone was counted a single time. V gene TRBV2 combines with J gene TRBJ2-2; TRBD2 matches at 10 bases. The CDR3 spans 14 residues. Germline assignment: CDR1 SNHLY and CDR2 FYNNEI. Trimming removed 7 bases from V and 6 bases from J; junction bases left unmatched: 5. CDR3 loop: CASKSGRAAGELFF. The DNA for the CDR3 is TGTGCCAGCAAGAGCGGGAGGGCTGCCGGGGAGCTGTTTTTT.

The chain's CDR3 is CASSFGREGKGNIQYF. The DNA of the CDR3 is TGCGCCAGCAGCTTTGGGCGGGAGGGCAAGGGTAACATTCAGTACTTC. This rearrangement joins TRBV5-1 to TRBJ2-4, with TRBD2 matching over 9 bases. The CDR3 totals 16 residues. Trimming cost V 2 bases and J 7 bases; bases outside gene matches: 10. Germline V gives CDR1 SGHRS, CDR2 YFSETQ.

The genes are TRBV5-1 and TRBJ2-7; 10 bases fit TRBD1. The junction had 3 bases not matched to a gene; V was cut back by 0 bases and J by 3 bases. Germline CDR1 SGHRS, CDR2 YFSETQ. The CDR3 loop spans 15 amino acids. The CDR3 protein is CASSLDGTGVYEQYF. The CDR3 nucleotides read TGCGCCAGCAGCTTGGACGGGACAGGGGTCTACGAGCAGTACTTC.

The rearrangement joins TRBV10-3 to TRBJ1-2; TRBD1 matches 8 bases. With 10 bases clipped from V and 0 bases from J, the junction kept 4 bases outside the gene matches. Germline V gene sequence: CDR1 ENHRY, CDR2 SYGVKD. The CDR3 covers 13 residues. CDR3 sequence (DNA): TGTGCCACCACACAGGGGGCTAACTATGGCTACACCTTC. Amino acids: CATTQGANYGYTF.

The chain employs TRBV7-2 and TRBJ1-2; tentatively, D is TRBD1 (6 bases). The ends were cut back, 5 bases at V and 7 bases at J, with 8 bases in the middle. From germline, CDR1 is SGHTA and CDR2 FQGNSA. CDR3 length: 11 residues. CDR3 sequence: CASSRGGGYTF. The CDR3 nucleotides are TGTGCCAGCAGCCGAGGGGGTGGCTACACCTTC.

The chain recombines TRBV29-1 with TRBJ1-1; 8 bases fit TRBD1. CDR1 is SQVTM, CDR2 ANQGSEA, per germline. This CDR3 spans 15 amino acids. V was clipped by 5 bases and J by 10 bases; unmatched bases: 18. The CDR3 sequence is CSVPWAGGAEARAFF. CDR3 DNA: TGCAGCGTTCCATGGGCAGGGGGCGCGGAAGCCCGAGCTTTCTTT.

This chain links TRBV18 with TRBJ1-4; D is ambiguous. The V and J ends lost 0 bases and 3 bases respectively, with 11 bases between them. Germline CDR1 and CDR2: KGHSH and LQKENI. CDR3 length: 16 amino acids. This chain's CDR3 is CASSPPAHVANEKLFF. The CDR3, as DNA: TGTGCCAGCTCACCACCGGCGCACGTTGCTAATGAAAAACTGTTTTTT.

The chain is built from TRBV13 and TRBJ1-5; D is unresolved. The CDR3 totals 16 residues. The V end lost 0 bases, the J end lost 4 bases, and 13 bases lay between the germline ends. CDR1 and CDR2 (germline): PRHDT, FYEKMQ (reference sequence). DNA for the CDR3: TGTGCCAGCAGCTTAGGCCCGAGGGCCATTAATCAGCCCCAGCATTTT. Amino acids: CASSLGPRAINQPQHF.

The chain has TRBV6-6 and TRBJ2-1, with 8 nucleotides matching TRBD1. Germline V lookup: CDR1 MNHNY, CDR2 SVGAGI (reference sequence). This CDR3 has 16 amino acids. Trimming removed 6 bases from V and 3 bases from J; junction bases left unmatched: 10. The chain's CDR3 is CASSLQGAKLYNEQFF. The CDR3 DNA follows: TGTGCCAGCAGCCTGCAGGGGGCTAAGCTCTACAATGAGCAGTTCTTC.

The chain couples TRBV5-6 to TRBJ1-1, with D unclear. Between the trimmed V and J ends, which lost 0 bases and 1 base, there was a span of 4 bases. The CDR3 is made up of 13 amino acids. Germline assignment: CDR1 SGHDT and CDR2 YYEEEE. The CDR3 is CASSLAWNTEAFF. In nucleotides, the CDR3 is TGTGCCAGCAGCTTGGCCTGGAACACTGAAGCTTTCTTT.

V is TRBV10-3 and J is TRBJ1-4; D perhaps matches TRBD1 (6 bases). Per germline, CDR1 ENHRY and CDR2 SYGVKD. The CDR3 totals 14 residues. The ends were cut back, 8 bases at V and 6 bases at J, with 16 bases in the middle. CDR3 nucleotides: TGTGCCATCGTCCCACAGGGAAGGGATGAAAAACTGTTTTTT. Translation gives CAIVPQGRDEKLFF.